Listed below are T cell receptor beta chains from one sample, sequenced in a study of post-analysis software for immune sequencing data. TCRdb re-derived calls from the PCR reads in MiXCR, one entry per CDR3 protein. In the table there are approximately 440,000 distinct CDR3 sequences, around 40% of which are singletons. The sequenced sample consisted of blood. The receptors derive from a girl aged 5-17 years with multiple sclerosis. Both conserved end residues are part of each CDR3. Each record gives: clone size, D gene, J gene, V gene, CDR3 DNA, CDR3 protein. D genes are given only for firm matches. For some rows the clone size is stated as once, few or many, or as a class when expanded; others skip it.

abundance: .
d_gene: .
j_gene: TRBJ2-5
v_gene: TRBV28
CDR3nt: TGTGCCAGCAGTCCCTTTTTGGAGGAGCAGTACTTC
CDR3aa: CASSPFLEEQYF

abundance: .
d_gene: TRBD1
j_gene: TRBJ1-1
v_gene: TRBV5-1
CDR3nt: TGCGCCAGCAGCTCCAAACCGACAGGGGCGAACACTGAAGCTTTCTTT
CDR3aa: CASSSKPTGANTEAFF

abundance: .
d_gene: .
j_gene: TRBJ2-7
v_gene: TRBV28
CDR3nt: TGTGCCAGCAGTTTGACGGAAGACGGCCCTAGGGTTGACGAGCAGTACTTC
CDR3aa: CASSLTEDGPRVDEQYF

abundance: .
d_gene: .
j_gene: TRBJ2-3
v_gene: TRBV5-1
CDR3nt: TGCGCCAGCAGCCTGCGGAGGGCTTGGGATACGCAGTATTTT
CDR3aa: CASSLRRAWDTQYF

abundance: .
d_gene: TRBD2
j_gene: TRBJ2-5
v_gene: TRBV20-1
CDR3nt: TGCAGTGCTAGTCTAGCGGAAGGAGAGACCCAGTACTTC
CDR3aa: CSASLAEGETQYF

abundance: .
d_gene: .
j_gene: TRBJ2-7
v_gene: TRBV4-3
CDR3nt: TGCGCCAGCAGCCAAGATTCGGCGTGGGTCTACGAGCAGTACTTC
CDR3aa: CASSQDSAWVYEQYF

abundance: few
d_gene: .
j_gene: TRBJ2-3
v_gene: TRBV10-3
CDR3nt: TGTGCCATCCACCCCAGCCTGACAGATACGCAGTATTTT
CDR3aa: CAIHPSLTDTQYF

abundance: .
d_gene: TRBD2
j_gene: TRBJ2-7
v_gene: TRBV4-3
CDR3nt: TGCGCCAGCAGCCAAGGCGTGCTGACTAGCGGCGAGCAGTACTTC
CDR3aa: CASSQGVLTSGEQYF

abundance: .
d_gene: TRBD1
j_gene: TRBJ1-6
v_gene: TRBV10-3
CDR3nt: TGTGCCATCAGTCTCGACAGGGGGGATTCGACCCTCCACTTT
CDR3aa: CAISLDRGDSTLHF

abundance: .
d_gene: TRBD1
j_gene: TRBJ1-4
v_gene: TRBV6-5
CDR3nt: TGTGCCAGCAGAATGGACAGGCGGCCTAATGAAAAACTGTTTTTT
CDR3aa: CASRMDRRPNEKLFF

abundance: .
d_gene: TRBD2
j_gene: TRBJ2-5
v_gene: TRBV9
CDR3nt: TGTGCCAGCAGCGTAGACAGGACTAGCGGGAGACAAGAGACCCAGTACTTC
CDR3aa: CASSVDRTSGRQETQYF

abundance: .
d_gene: TRBD2
j_gene: TRBJ2-3
v_gene: TRBV4-1
CDR3nt: TGCGCCAGCAGCCAACGAACGGGACTAAACACAGATACGCAGTATTTT
CDR3aa: CASSQRTGLNTDTQYF

abundance: .
d_gene: .
j_gene: TRBJ2-1
v_gene: TRBV9
CDR3nt: TGTGCCAGCAGCGTAGACCGCCGGAGCGGCTCCTACAATGAGCAGTTCTTC
CDR3aa: CASSVDRRSGSYNEQFF

abundance: few
d_gene: TRBD1
j_gene: TRBJ1-2
v_gene: TRBV2
CDR3nt: TGTGCCAGCCCTTCACCGACAGGGAGGCATGGCTACACCTTC
CDR3aa: CASPSPTGRHGYTF

abundance: .
d_gene: .
j_gene: TRBJ2-5
v_gene: TRBV7-6
CDR3nt: TGTGCCAGCAGCCCATCCTGGTCGGGGGCACAAGAGACCCAGTACTTC
CDR3aa: CASSPSWSGAQETQYF

abundance: many
d_gene: .
j_gene: TRBJ2-1
v_gene: TRBV7-2
CDR3nt: TGTGCCAGCAGCTTAGAGACGGCGCTCTCCTACAATGAGCAGTTCTTC
CDR3aa: CASSLETALSYNEQFF

abundance: .
d_gene: .
j_gene: TRBJ2-7
v_gene: TRBV10-3
CDR3nt: TGTGCCATCTCACGTGGGCAGGGGACCTACGAGCAGTACTTC
CDR3aa: CAISRGQGTYEQYF

abundance: .
d_gene: .
j_gene: TRBJ2-5
v_gene: TRBV3-1
CDR3nt: TGTGCCAGCGGGATGTACGACAGCGGAGAGACCCAGTACTTC
CDR3aa: CASGMYDSGETQYF

abundance: .
d_gene: TRBD2
j_gene: TRBJ2-7
v_gene: TRBV7-2
CDR3nt: TGTGCCAGCAGCTTAGCGGGAGGGCCGCAGTACTTC
CDR3aa: CASSLAGGPQYF

abundance: few
d_gene: .
j_gene: TRBJ2-7
v_gene: TRBV9
CDR3nt: TGTGCCAGCAGCGTAGAGGTTAGCGGAACCTACGAGCAGTACTTC
CDR3aa: CASSVEVSGTYEQYF

abundance: .
d_gene: .
j_gene: TRBJ2-3
v_gene: TRBV12-3/TRBV12-4
CDR3nt: TGTGCCAGCAGTCTCATACGCCCAGCCCTTGGTACGCAGTATTTT
CDR3aa: CASSLIRPALGTQYF

abundance: .
d_gene: TRBD1
j_gene: TRBJ2-1
v_gene: TRBV29-1
CDR3nt: TGCAGCGTTGTAAGGGGGAGGCGACAGGGGGGACGCAATGGGCAGTTCTTC
CDR3aa: CSVVRGRRQGGRNGQFF

abundance: .
d_gene: .
j_gene: TRBJ2-7
v_gene: TRBV6-2/TRBV6-3
CDR3nt: TGTGCCAGCAGTTACCATATTAGTTCCTACGAGCAGTACTTC
CDR3aa: CASSYHISSYEQYF

abundance: few
d_gene: .
j_gene: TRBJ2-4
v_gene: TRBV27
CDR3nt: TGTGCCAGCACTTCAGCGGGAGCCAAAAACATTCAGTACTTC
CDR3aa: CASTSAGAKNIQYF

abundance: .
d_gene: .
j_gene: TRBJ2-7
v_gene: TRBV25-1
CDR3nt: TGTGCCAGCAGTGAATTAGGCGACAGTCACGAGCAGTACTTC
CDR3aa: CASSELGDSHEQYF

abundance: .
d_gene: TRBD2
j_gene: TRBJ2-3
v_gene: TRBV5-5
CDR3nt: TGTGCCAGCAGCCTTCCCGGGACTAGCGGAGGGAGCACAGATACGCAGTATTTT
CDR3aa: CASSLPGTSGGSTDTQYF

abundance: .
d_gene: .
j_gene: TRBJ2-1
v_gene: TRBV20-1
CDR3nt: TGCAGTGCTAGTAGAGAAACGGCGGGTTGGTCCTACAATGAGCAGTTCTTC
CDR3aa: CSASRETAGWSYNEQFF

abundance: .
d_gene: .
j_gene: TRBJ1-1
v_gene: TRBV7-8
CDR3nt: TGTGCCACCAGACCCAGGGTTGGTACTGAAGCTTTCTTT
CDR3aa: CATRPRVGTEAFF

abundance: few
d_gene: TRBD2
j_gene: TRBJ2-1
v_gene: TRBV12-3/TRBV12-4
CDR3nt: TGTGCCAGCAAACCTAGGACTAGCGGGAGCGTCCACAATGAGCAGTTCTTC
CDR3aa: CASKPRTSGSVHNEQFF

abundance: .
d_gene: .
j_gene: TRBJ2-3
v_gene: TRBV7-3
CDR3nt: TGTGCCAGCAGCCCCACAGGTGTGGAGCCCTCTAGCACAGATACGCAGTATTTT
CDR3aa: CASSPTGVEPSSTDTQYF

abundance: few
d_gene: .
j_gene: TRBJ2-3
v_gene: TRBV6-1
CDR3nt: TGTGCCAGCAACGTTGGGGTGACTAGCACAGATACGCAGTATTTT
CDR3aa: CASNVGVTSTDTQYF

abundance: .
d_gene: .
j_gene: TRBJ1-2
v_gene: TRBV20-1
CDR3nt: TGCAGTGCTAGAGATGGGCGGGATGGGGAACGTGGCTACACCTTC
CDR3aa: CSARDGRDGERGYTF

abundance: .
d_gene: .
j_gene: TRBJ2-5
v_gene: TRBV2
CDR3nt: TGTGCCAGCAGGGAGGCCCCCGGGGAAGAGCAGTACTTC
CDR3aa: CASREAPGEEQYF

abundance: .
d_gene: .
j_gene: TRBJ2-1
v_gene: TRBV6-6
CDR3nt: TGTGCCAGCAGTTACTCGGGGCTAGCGAGCTACAATGAGCAGTTCTTC
CDR3aa: CASSYSGLASYNEQFF

abundance: few
d_gene: TRBD2
j_gene: TRBJ2-4
v_gene: TRBV18
CDR3nt: TGTGCCAGCTCACCACCTGCGGGAGGGGGCAAAAACATTCAGTACTTC
CDR3aa: CASSPPAGGGKNIQYF

abundance: few
d_gene: .
j_gene: TRBJ2-1
v_gene: TRBV5-6
CDR3nt: TGTGCCAGCAGCCATACCCTAACTGGGCCAAACGAGCAGTTCTTC
CDR3aa: CASSHTLTGPNEQFF

abundance: .
d_gene: .
j_gene: TRBJ2-7
v_gene: TRBV5-1
CDR3nt: TGCGCCAGCAGCTTGGGAGCGTCCGCCACCTACGAGCAGTACTTC
CDR3aa: CASSLGASATYEQYF

abundance: .
d_gene: .
j_gene: TRBJ2-7
v_gene: TRBV10-3
CDR3nt: TGTGCCATCAGCACAGGGCCCGAGCAGTACTTC
CDR3aa: CAISTGPEQYF

abundance: few
d_gene: .
j_gene: TRBJ2-5
v_gene: TRBV29-1
CDR3nt: TGCAGCGTCCGATGGGGGGTAGGGGAGACCCAGTACTTC
CDR3aa: CSVRWGVGETQYF

abundance: .
d_gene: .
j_gene: TRBJ2-7
v_gene: TRBV12-3/TRBV12-4
CDR3nt: TGTGCCAGCACTAAGTCAGGTCCCCTCGAGCAGTACTTC
CDR3aa: CASTKSGPLEQYF

abundance: .
d_gene: TRBD1
j_gene: TRBJ2-1
v_gene: TRBV28
CDR3nt: TGTGCCAGCAGACTCGGGACAGTGAACAATGAGCAGTTCTTC
CDR3aa: CASRLGTVNNEQFF

abundance: .
d_gene: TRBD1
j_gene: TRBJ2-3
v_gene: TRBV7-8
CDR3nt: TGTGCCAGCAGCCTTCCAGGGGGCATGGCAGATACGCAGTATTTT
CDR3aa: CASSLPGGMADTQYF

abundance: .
d_gene: TRBD1
j_gene: TRBJ1-2
v_gene: TRBV28
CDR3nt: TGTGCCAGCACTACACAGGGGGCAGGCTACACCTTC
CDR3aa: CASTTQGAGYTF

abundance: few
d_gene: TRBD1
j_gene: TRBJ1-2
v_gene: TRBV3-1
CDR3nt: TGTGCCAGCAGCCAAGAAGGGGGCACACAGGGCTACACCTTC
CDR3aa: CASSQEGGTQGYTF

abundance: .
d_gene: .
j_gene: TRBJ1-2
v_gene: TRBV9
CDR3nt: TGTGCCAGCAGCTTAACGCACGCTAACTATGGCTACACCTTC
CDR3aa: CASSLTHANYGYTF

abundance: .
d_gene: .
j_gene: TRBJ2-7
v_gene: TRBV19
CDR3nt: TGTGCCAGTAGTATGGCGGGGTTTGGCGGCTACGAGCAGTACTTC
CDR3aa: CASSMAGFGGYEQYF

abundance: .
d_gene: TRBD2
j_gene: TRBJ2-1
v_gene: TRBV29-1
CDR3nt: TGCAGCGGGGAGGGTGTCGGCAGCCGGGACCCTGCAGCCTACAATGAGCAGTTCTTC
CDR3aa: CSGEGVGSRDPAAYNEQFF

abundance: .
d_gene: .
j_gene: TRBJ2-3
v_gene: TRBV10-3
CDR3nt: TGTGCCAGAAGCAGGGAGCGCACAGATACGCAGTATTTT
CDR3aa: CARSRERTDTQYF

abundance: .
d_gene: .
j_gene: TRBJ1-1
v_gene: TRBV12-3/TRBV12-4
CDR3nt: TGTGCCAGCAGTTCGACCCCCGGACAGGAAGCTTTCTTT
CDR3aa: CASSSTPGQEAFF

abundance: .
d_gene: .
j_gene: TRBJ2-7
v_gene: TRBV4-1
CDR3nt: TGCGCCAGCAGCCCGACGACGGGATCCTACGAGCAGTACTTC
CDR3aa: CASSPTTGSYEQYF

abundance: few
d_gene: TRBD2
j_gene: TRBJ2-1
v_gene: TRBV14
CDR3nt: TGTGCCAGCAGCCCGGGACTAGCGGCTTGGGGTGAGCAGTTCTTC
CDR3aa: CASSPGLAAWGEQFF

abundance: .
d_gene: .
j_gene: TRBJ1-1
v_gene: TRBV25-1
CDR3nt: TGTGCCAGCACGTCGTTAGGAGGCACTGAAGCTTTCTTT
CDR3aa: CASTSLGGTEAFF

abundance: .
d_gene: .
j_gene: TRBJ2-4
v_gene: TRBV25-1
CDR3nt: TGTGCCAGCAGTGATCAGGGTCGGGACATTCAGTACTTC
CDR3aa: CASSDQGRDIQYF